The next 5 T cell receptor beta chains were all read from a single sample in a study of T cells in Graves' hyperthyroidism and ophthalmopathy. TCR beta CDR3 sequences were amplified from RNA transcripts. The HTBI primer set was used in a first-round RT-PCR of the TCR CDR3. MiXCR, run by TCRdb on the multiplex PCR reads, gives a single entry per CDR3 protein. The sample consists of about 160,000 distinct CDR3 sequences, about 9% of them appearing once. The sequencing sample was made of blood. All receptors derive from a woman between 18 and 30 years old with Graves' hyperthyroidism that later progressed to Graves' ophthalmopathy.

V is TRBV20-1 and J is TRBJ2-3; 11 nucleotides match TRBD2. CDR3 length: 16 amino acids. The junction had 7 bases not matched to a gene; V was cut back by 3 bases and J by 2 bases. Germline V gives CDR1 DFQATT, CDR2 SNEGSKA (reference sequence). Here the CDR3 reads CSASTLAGGSTDTQYF. CDR3 nucleotides: TGCAGTGCTAGTACCCTAGCGGGGGGTTCCACAGATACGCAGTATTTT.

This clonotype was counted at least ten times. The V and J genes are TRBV2 and TRBJ1-3, with 10 bases that match TRBD1. Germline lookup yields CDR1 SNHLY and CDR2 FYNNEI. The V and J ends lost 4 bases and 8 bases, in that order; junction bases with no gene match: 2. The CDR3 totals 13 residues. The CDR3 sequence is CASSGDRGDTIYF. CDR3 DNA: TGTGCCAGCAGTGGGGACAGGGGAGACACCATATATTTT.

This clonotype was detected a few times. The chain combines TRBV20-1 with TRBJ2-3; TRBD2 might be the D (5 bases). Germline V gene lookup returns CDR1 DFQATT and CDR2 SNEGSKA (reference sequence). V was pared by 0 bases and J by 3 bases, with 13 bases between. CDR3 length: 15 amino acids. The CDR3: CSARDPLARTDTQYF. CDR3 nucleotide sequence: TGCAGTGCTAGAGATCCCCTAGCTAGGACAGATACGCAGTATTTT.

V and J are TRBV4-1 and TRBJ1-4; no firm D call. The CDR3 contains 16 residues. V lost 4 bases, J lost 7 bases, and 19 bases lay in between. Germline CDR1 is MGHRA and CDR2 is YSYEKL. CDR3: CASSPLSGNVAEKLFF. The CDR3 DNA sequence: TGCGCCAGCAGCCCCCTCTCCGGGAACGTAGCTGAAAAACTGTTTTTT.

This clonotype was seen many times. The chain recombines TRBV14 with TRBJ1-1, with 7 bases fitting TRBD1. V dropped 6 bases and J dropped 4; count of bases not matched to a gene: 17. This CDR3 has 17 residues. In germline, CDR1 is SGHDN, CDR2 FVKESK. The CDR3 protein is CASSPLYRGERSTEAFF. As DNA, the CDR3 is TGTGCCAGCAGTCCCCTCTACAGGGGCGAACGGAGCACTGAAGCTTTCTTT.